A single sample is the source of the 15 T cell receptor beta chains below, sequenced in a study of T cell responses to AZD1222 COVID-19 vaccine. Only in-frame clones appear in the TCRdb table, and some are missing; sequencing was by immunoSEQ multiplex PCR. The sample consists of about 100,000 clones, 70% to 90% of them appearing once. Sequencing was performed on peripheral blood, taken on day 0 of AZD1222 vaccination. The receptors stem from an adult in good health.

The chain recombines TRBV7-9 with TRBJ2-5, with a possible D match to TRBD2 (5 bases). Germline V gives CDR1 SEHNR, CDR2 FQNEAQ (reference sequence). V lost 3 bases and J 2 bases, leaving 13 bases between the germline ends. This CDR3 is built from 15 residues. The CDR3 DNA follows: TGTGCCAGCAGCTTCGGAAGAGGAGGACAAGAGACCCAGTACTTC. The encoded protein is CASSFGRGGQETQYF.

This clone was found a few times. The chain has TRBV19 and TRBJ2-7; tentatively, D is TRBD1 (6 bases). Germline CDR1 is LNHDA and CDR2 is SQIVND (reference sequence). V was pared by 1 base and J by 2 bases, with 12 bases between. The CDR3 consists of 15 residues. The CDR3 coding sequence is TGTGCCAGTAGTATAGCCGGACAGTCAACCTACGAGCAGTACTTC. Translation gives CASSIAGQSTYEQYF.

The chain employs TRBV10-3 and TRBJ1-5; 7 bases map to TRBD1. V lost 0 bases, J lost 4 bases, and 3 bases stayed unmatched. Looked up from germline, CDR1 is ENHRY and CDR2 is SYGVKD. This CDR3 spans 15 amino acids. The CDR3 loop reads CAISESDRLNQPQHF. CDR3 nucleotide sequence: TGTGCCATCAGTGAGTCGGACAGGTTAAATCAGCCCCAGCATTTT.

The rearrangement joins TRBV11-2 to TRBJ2-7, with 10 bases fitting TRBD2. The CDR3 covers 15 residues. Germline CDR1 reads SGHAT; CDR2 reads FQNNGV. V was pared by 1 base and J by 6 bases, with 6 bases of the junction left unmatched. In DNA, the CDR3 is TGTGCCAGCAGCTTAGGTCTAGCGGGAGTCGGCGAGCAGTACTTC. Translation: CASSLGLAGVGEQYF. Full variable domain (missing parts from reference TRBV11-2 and TRBJ2-7): EAGVAQSPRYKIIEKRQSVAFWCNPISGHATLYWYQQILGQGPKLLIQFQNNGVVDDSQLPKDRFSAERLKGVDSTLKIQPAKLEDSAVYLCASSLGLAGVGEQYFGPGTRLTVT.

The V and J genes are TRBV19 and TRBJ1-6; D remains unclear. V was shortened by 1 base and J by 6 bases, with 7 bases between the two germline ends. CDR1 LNHDA and CDR2 SQIVND come from the germline V gene (reference sequence). CDR3 size: 14 residues. In nucleotides, the CDR3 is TGTGCCAGTAGTATAGGGCAGGTTAATTCACCCCTCCACTTT. It is translated as CASSIGQVNSPLHF.

This clone has more than one count but fewer than ten. This chain links TRBV2 with TRBJ1-3; D gene unclear. The CDR3 is made up of 16 amino acids. Germline CDR1 SNHLY, CDR2 FYNNEI. V lost 3 bases and J lost 0, with 12 bases in between. The CDR3 is CASSDRSPHSGNTIYF. CDR3 sequence (DNA): TGTGCCAGCAGTGATCGGTCCCCGCACTCTGGAAACACCATATATTTT.

The rearrangement uses TRBV11-3 and TRBJ1-1; a weak D match, TRBD1 (6 bases). Between the trimmed V and J ends, which lost 1 base and 4 bases, there was a span of 13 bases. The CDR3 is 15 amino acids. Germline V lookup: CDR1 SGHNT, CDR2 YENEEA. This CDR3 reads CASSLGTGRGTEAFF. The DNA for the CDR3 is TGTGCCAGCAGCTTAGGTACAGGGAGGGGCACTGAAGCTTTCTTT.

This clone was observed a handful of times. This rearrangement joins TRBV27 to TRBJ1-5; tentatively, D is TRBD1 (6 bases). Germline loops: CDR1 MNHEY, CDR2 SMNVEV (reference sequence). The CDR3 length is 12 residues. Trimming took off 8 bases at V and 6 bases at J, with 11 bases between the two ends. CDR3 sequence reads: CASATGAQPQHF. In nucleotides, the CDR3 is TGTGCCAGCGCGACGGGGGCTCAGCCCCAGCATTTT.

This sequence joins TRBV5-4 and TRBJ2-2; TRBD1 matches 9 bases. After removal of 3 bases from V and 3 bases from J, the junction contained 12 bases not matched to a gene. The CDR3 is 18 amino acids. Germline CDR1 reads SGHNT; CDR2 reads YYREEE (reference sequence). The CDR3 loop is CASSSPGWDRAYTGELFF. CDR3 nucleotide sequence: TGTGCCAGCAGCTCCCCGGGTTGGGACAGGGCCTACACCGGGGAGCTGTTTTTT.

V and J are TRBV5-1 and TRBJ1-3; the D gene is possibly TRBD1 (6 bases). V lost 1 base to trimming and J lost 0 bases, with 14 bases between them. Germline V lookup: CDR1 SGHRS, CDR2 YFSETQ. This CDR3 has 17 residues. The CDR3 is CASSLRAGGLSGNTIYF. DNA for the CDR3: TGCGCCAGCAGCTTGCGGGCGGGGGGCCTCTCTGGAAACACCATATATTTT.

J is TRBJ1-3 and V is TRBV19; 7 positions match TRBD1. This CDR3 has 16 residues. After removal of 6 bases from V and 4 bases from J, the junction contained 12 bases not matched to a gene. The germline CDR1 and CDR2 sequences are LNHDA and SQIVND (reference sequence). The CDR3 reads CASRPLDRDGGNTIYF. The DNA of the CDR3 is TGTGCCAGTAGGCCCCTCGACAGGGACGGAGGAAACACCATATATTTT.

The chain is built from TRBV11-3 and TRBJ1-6; TRBD1 might be the D (5 bases). Trimming stripped 1 base from V and 10 bases from J, with 14 bases between. Looked up from germline, CDR1 is SGHNT and CDR2 is YENEEA. The CDR3 covers 15 residues. CDR3 in DNA: TGTGCCAGCAGCTTAGGTATGGGGGGAGGATCACCCCTCCACTTT. This codes for CASSLGMGGGSPLHF. The full variable domain, rest sourced from reference TRBV11-3 and TRBJ1-6, is EAGVVQSPRYKIIEKKQPVAFWCNPISGHNTLYWYLQNLGQGPELLIRYENEEAVDDSQLPKDRFSAERLKGVDSTLKIQPAELGDSAVYLCASSLGMGGGSPLHFGNGTRLTVT.

The rearrangement joins TRBV19 to TRBJ1-4, with 7 bases matching TRBD1. This CDR3 comprises 15 residues. In germline, CDR1 is LNHDA, CDR2 SQIVND (reference sequence). Germline trimming cut 10 bases from V and 3 bases from J; bases unmatched to any gene: 11. The CDR3 coding sequence is TGTGCCACCCGAACTAGACAGGGAGCTAATGAAAAACTGTTTTTT. Translating gives CATRTRQGANEKLFF.

The table lists this clone with a count of one. This rearrangement joins TRBV18 to TRBJ2-7, with D hard to call. Germline CDR1 is KGHSH and CDR2 is LQKENI. This CDR3 contains 15 residues. The germline V and J ends were trimmed by 1 base and 1 base, with 11 bases remaining between them. This chain's CDR3 is CASSPRQAESYEQYF. CDR3 sequence (DNA): TGTGCCAGCTCACCACGGCAGGCGGAATCCTACGAGCAGTACTTC.

This rearrangement joins TRBV11-2 to TRBJ2-7, with 12 nucleotides matching TRBD1. V was pared by 8 bases and J by 2 bases, with 10 bases of the junction left unmatched. The CDR3 consists of 16 residues. CDR1 SGHAT and CDR2 FQNNGV come from the germline V gene. In DNA, the CDR3 is TGTGCCAGCTCAATAACCGGGACAGGGGGCACCTACGAGCAGTACTTC. The encoded protein is CASSITGTGGTYEQYF.